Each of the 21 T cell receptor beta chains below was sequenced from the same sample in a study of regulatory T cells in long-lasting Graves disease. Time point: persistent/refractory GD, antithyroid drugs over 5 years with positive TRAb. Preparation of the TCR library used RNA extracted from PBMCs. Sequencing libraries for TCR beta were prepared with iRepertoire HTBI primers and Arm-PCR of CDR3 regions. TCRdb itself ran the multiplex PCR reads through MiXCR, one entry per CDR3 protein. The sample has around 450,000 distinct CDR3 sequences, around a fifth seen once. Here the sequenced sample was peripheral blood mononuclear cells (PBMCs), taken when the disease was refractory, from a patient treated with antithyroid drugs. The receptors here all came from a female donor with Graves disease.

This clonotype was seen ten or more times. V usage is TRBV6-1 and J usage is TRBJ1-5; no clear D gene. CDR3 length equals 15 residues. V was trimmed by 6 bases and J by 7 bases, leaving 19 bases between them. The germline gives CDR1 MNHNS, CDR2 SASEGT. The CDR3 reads CASSRAPSLGQPQHF. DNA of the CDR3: TGTGCCAGCAGCCGAGCGCCCAGCCTCGGGCAGCCCCAGCATTTT.

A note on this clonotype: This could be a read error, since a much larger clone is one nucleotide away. CDR3 DNA sequence: TGTGCCGGCAGCCCGGGGCAGCGAAAGCTAGCCAAAAACATTCAGTACTTC. It translates to CAGSPGQRKLAKNIQYF. The chain has TRBV7-2 and TRBJ2-4; perhaps D is TRBD1 or TRBD2 (5 bases each). The CDR3 spans 17 residues. CDR1 and CDR2 from the germline V gene are SGHTA and FQGNSA.

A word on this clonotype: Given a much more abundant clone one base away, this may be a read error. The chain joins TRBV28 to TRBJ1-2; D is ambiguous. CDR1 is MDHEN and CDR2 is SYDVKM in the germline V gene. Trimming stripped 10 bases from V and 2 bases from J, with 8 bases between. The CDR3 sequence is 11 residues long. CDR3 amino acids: CANTQNYGYTF. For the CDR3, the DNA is TGTGCCAACACCCAAAACTATGGCTACACCTTC.

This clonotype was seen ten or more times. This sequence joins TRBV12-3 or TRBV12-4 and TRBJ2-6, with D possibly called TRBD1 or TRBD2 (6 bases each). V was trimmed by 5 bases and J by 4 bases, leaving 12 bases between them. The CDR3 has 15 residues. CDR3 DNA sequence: TGTGCCAGCAGTAGGGGGGCGCTAGGGGCCAACGTCCTGACTTTC. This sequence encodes CASSRGALGANVLTF.

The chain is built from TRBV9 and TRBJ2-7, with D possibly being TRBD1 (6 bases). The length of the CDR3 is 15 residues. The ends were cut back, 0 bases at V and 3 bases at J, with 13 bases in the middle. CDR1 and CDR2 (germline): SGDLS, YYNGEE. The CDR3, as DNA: TGTGCCAGCAGCGTAGGTCAGGGGCTAAACTACGAGCAGTACTTC. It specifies CASSVGQGLNYEQYF.

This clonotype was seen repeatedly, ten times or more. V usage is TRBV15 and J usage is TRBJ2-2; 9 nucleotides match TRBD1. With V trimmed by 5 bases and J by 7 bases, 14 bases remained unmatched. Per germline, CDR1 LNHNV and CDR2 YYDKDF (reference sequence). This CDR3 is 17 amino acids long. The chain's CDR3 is CATSLEAGTGLDGELFF. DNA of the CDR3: TGTGCCACCAGCCTCGAGGCGGGGACAGGGCTTGACGGGGAGCTGTTTTTT.

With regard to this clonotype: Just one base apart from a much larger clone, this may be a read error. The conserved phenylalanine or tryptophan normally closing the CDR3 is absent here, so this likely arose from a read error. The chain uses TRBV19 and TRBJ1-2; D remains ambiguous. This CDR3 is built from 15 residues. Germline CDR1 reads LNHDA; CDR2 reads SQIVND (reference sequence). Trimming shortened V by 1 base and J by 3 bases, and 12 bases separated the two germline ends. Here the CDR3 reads CASSIAAPADYGYTL. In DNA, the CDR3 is TGTGCCAGTAGTATAGCAGCGCCAGCTGACTATGGCTACACCCTC.

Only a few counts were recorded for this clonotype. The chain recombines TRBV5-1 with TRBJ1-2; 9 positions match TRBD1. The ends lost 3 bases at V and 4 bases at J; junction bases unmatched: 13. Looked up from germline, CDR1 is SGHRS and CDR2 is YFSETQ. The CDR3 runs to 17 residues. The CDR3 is CASSWWDRAYGAYGYTF. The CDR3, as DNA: TGCGCCAGCAGCTGGTGGGACAGGGCTTACGGGGCCTATGGCTACACCTTC. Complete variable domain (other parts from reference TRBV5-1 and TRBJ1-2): KAGVTQTPRYLIKTRGQQVTLSCSPISGHRSVSWYQQTPGQGLQFLFEYFSETQRNKGNFPGRFSGRQFSNSRSEMNVSTLELGDSALYLCASSWWDRAYGAYGYTFGSGTRLTVV.

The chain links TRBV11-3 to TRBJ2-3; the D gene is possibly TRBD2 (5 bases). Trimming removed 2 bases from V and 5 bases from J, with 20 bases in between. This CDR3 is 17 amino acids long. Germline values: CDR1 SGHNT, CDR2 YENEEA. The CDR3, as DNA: TGTGCCAGCAGCTTATCCTGGGCGGGCTCATGGATAGATACGCAGTATTTT. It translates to CASSLSWAGSWIDTQYF.

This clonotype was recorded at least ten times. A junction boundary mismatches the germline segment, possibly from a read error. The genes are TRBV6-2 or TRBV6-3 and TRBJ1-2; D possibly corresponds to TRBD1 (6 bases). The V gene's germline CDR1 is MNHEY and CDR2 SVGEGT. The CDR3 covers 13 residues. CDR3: CASSYYRGGSKSF. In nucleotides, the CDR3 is TGTGCCAGCAGTTACTACCGAGGGGGGTCGAAGTCCTTC.

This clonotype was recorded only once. CDR3 residues: CASRQGASNQPQHF. The CDR3 coding sequence is TGTGCCAGCAGGCAGGGGGCCAGCAATCAGCCCCAGCATTTT. The rearrangement joins TRBV28 to TRBJ1-5, with 8 bases aligning to TRBD1. V lost 6 bases, J lost 1 base, and 2 bases stayed unmatched. The CDR3 has 14 amino acids. The germline gives CDR1 MDHEN, CDR2 SYDVKM.

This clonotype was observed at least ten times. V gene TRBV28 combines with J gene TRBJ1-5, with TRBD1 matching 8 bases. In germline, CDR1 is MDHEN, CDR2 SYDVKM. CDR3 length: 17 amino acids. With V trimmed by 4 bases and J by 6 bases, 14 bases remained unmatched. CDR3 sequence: CASSSGAATGASQPQHF. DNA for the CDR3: TGTGCCAGCAGTTCGGGGGCCGCGACAGGGGCTAGTCAGCCCCAGCATTTT.

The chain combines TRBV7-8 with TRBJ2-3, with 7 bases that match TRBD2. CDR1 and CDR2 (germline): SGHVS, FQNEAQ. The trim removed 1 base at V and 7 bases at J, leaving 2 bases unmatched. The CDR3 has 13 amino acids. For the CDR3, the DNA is TGTGCCAGCAGCTTAGAGCGGGAATATACGCAGTATTTT. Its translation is CASSLEREYTQYF.

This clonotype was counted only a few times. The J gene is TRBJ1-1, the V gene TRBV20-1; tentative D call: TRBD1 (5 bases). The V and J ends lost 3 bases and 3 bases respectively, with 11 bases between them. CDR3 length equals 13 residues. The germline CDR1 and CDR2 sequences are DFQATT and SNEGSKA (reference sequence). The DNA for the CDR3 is TGCAGTGCTAGTAGACAGCAGGACACTGAAGCTTTCTTT. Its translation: CSASRQQDTEAFF.

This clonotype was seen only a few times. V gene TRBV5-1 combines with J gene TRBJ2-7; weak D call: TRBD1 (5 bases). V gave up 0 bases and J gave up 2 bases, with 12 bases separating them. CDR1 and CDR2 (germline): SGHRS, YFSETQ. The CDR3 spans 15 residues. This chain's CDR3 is CASSLVLGAPYEQYF. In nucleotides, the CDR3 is TGCGCCAGCAGCTTGGTCCTAGGGGCCCCCTACGAGCAGTACTTC.

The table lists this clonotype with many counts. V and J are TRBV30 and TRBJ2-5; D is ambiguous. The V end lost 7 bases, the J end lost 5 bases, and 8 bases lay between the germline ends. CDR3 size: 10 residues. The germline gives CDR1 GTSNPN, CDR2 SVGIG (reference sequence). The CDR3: CAYSEETQYF. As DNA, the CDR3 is TGTGCCTATTCGGAGGAGACCCAGTACTTC.

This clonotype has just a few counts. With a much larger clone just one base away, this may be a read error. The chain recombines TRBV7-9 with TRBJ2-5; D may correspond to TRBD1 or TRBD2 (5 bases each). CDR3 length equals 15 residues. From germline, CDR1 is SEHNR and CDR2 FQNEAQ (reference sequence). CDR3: CASSLNRGYQETRYF. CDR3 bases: TGTGCCAGCAGCTTAAACCGGGGCTACCAAGAGACCCGGTACTTC.

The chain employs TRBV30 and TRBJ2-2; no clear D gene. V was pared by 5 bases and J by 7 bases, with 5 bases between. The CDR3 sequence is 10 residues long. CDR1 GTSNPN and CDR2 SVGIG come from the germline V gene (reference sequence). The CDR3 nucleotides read TGTGCCTGGTTTAACGGGGAGCTGTTTTTT. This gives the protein CAWFNGELFF.

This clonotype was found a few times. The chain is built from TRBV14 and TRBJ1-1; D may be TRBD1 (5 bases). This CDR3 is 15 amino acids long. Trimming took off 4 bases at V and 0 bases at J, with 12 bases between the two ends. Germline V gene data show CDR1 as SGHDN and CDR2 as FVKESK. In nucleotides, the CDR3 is TGTGCCAGCAGCCCTCGAGGGACGTTGAACACTGAAGCTTTCTTT. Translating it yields CASSPRGTLNTEAFF.

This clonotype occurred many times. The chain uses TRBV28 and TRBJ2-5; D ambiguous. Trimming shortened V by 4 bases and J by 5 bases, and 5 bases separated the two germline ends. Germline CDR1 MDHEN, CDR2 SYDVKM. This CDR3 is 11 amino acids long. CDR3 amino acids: CASSSRETQYF. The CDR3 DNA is TGTGCCAGCAGTTCGCGGGAGACCCAGTACTTC.

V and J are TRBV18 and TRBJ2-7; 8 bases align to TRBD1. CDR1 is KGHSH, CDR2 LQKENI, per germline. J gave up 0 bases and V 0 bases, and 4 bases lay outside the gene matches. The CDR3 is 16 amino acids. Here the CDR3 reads CASSPPDRASSYEQYF. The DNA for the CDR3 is TGTGCCAGCTCACCACCGGACAGGGCGAGCTCCTACGAGCAGTACTTC.